This passage covers 10 T cell receptor beta chains from one sample sequenced in a study of a mutant IDH1 vaccine in newly diagnosed glioma. Time point reported: week 5, during vaccination. All doses held 300 ug of mutant IDH1 20-mer peptide, with topical imiquimod. Data came from immunoSEQ multiplex PCR; TCRdb stores just in-frame clones and leaves some out. The sample consists of roughly 30,000 clones, 87% of them appearing once. No cognate antigen is known for these TCRs. Material: peripheral blood mononuclear cells (PBMCs), obtained from a glioma patient whose treatment included an IDH1 peptide vaccine. The receptors originated from a woman aged 35 to 49 with glioma. Some clones in this sample may be carry-over from other donors' samples.

The chain combines TRBV7-9 with TRBJ2-2; 11 bases line up with TRBD2. The CDR3 spans 17 residues. Trimming took 6 bases from V and 3 from J; bases not matched to a gene: 9. CDR1 and CDR2 from the germline V gene are SEHNR and FQNEAQ (reference sequence). The CDR3 is CASRSTSGVLYTGELFF. The CDR3 bases are TGTGCCAGCAGATCGACTAGCGGGGTACTTTACACCGGGGAGCTGTTTTTT.

The chain is built from TRBV5-1 and TRBJ1-2, with 8 bases aligning to TRBD1. The germline gives CDR1 SGHRS, CDR2 YFSETQ. CDR3 length: 14 amino acids. Germline trimming cut 4 bases from V and 8 bases from J; bases unmatched to any gene: 10. The CDR3 DNA is TGCGCCAGCAGCCGGGCCCGGGACAGGTTAGGCTACACCTTC. Amino acids: CASSRARDRLGYTF.

J is TRBJ2-5 and V is TRBV7-9; TRBD1 aligns across 10 bases. The CDR3 runs to 12 residues. From germline, CDR1 is SEHNR and CDR2 FQNEAQ (reference sequence). V lost 5 bases, J lost 9 bases, and 3 bases stayed unmatched. This CDR3 is CASSQGTGAQYF. The CDR3 nucleotides read TGTGCCAGCAGCCAAGGGACAGGGGCCCAGTACTTC.

The chain combines TRBV10-3 with TRBJ1-6; no clear D gene. V was trimmed by 0 bases and J by 14 bases, leaving 11 bases between them. The germline V gene encodes CDR1 ENHRY and CDR2 SYGVKD. The CDR3 extends over 13 amino acids. The CDR3 coding sequence is TGTGCCATCAGTGAGTCTATGAGTCCGGCCCTCCACTTT. Translating gives CAISESMSPALHF.

The chain links TRBV9 to TRBJ2-1; D ambiguous. V was shortened by 0 bases and J by 3 bases, with 4 bases between the two germline ends. The V gene's germline CDR1 is SGDLS and CDR2 YYNGEE. CDR3 length: 13 residues. The CDR3 protein is CASSVGDYNEQFF. Written as DNA, the CDR3 is TGTGCCAGCAGCGTAGGGGACTACAATGAGCAGTTCTTC.

The rearrangement uses TRBV28 and TRBJ2-5, with TRBD2 identical over 15 bases. Trimming cost V 7 bases and J 5 bases; bases outside gene matches: 8. The V gene's germline CDR1 is MDHEN and CDR2 SYDVKM. This CDR3 comprises 16 residues. The CDR3 DNA is TGTGCCAGCATGGGGACTAGCGGGAGGAAGGGTGAGACCCAGTACTTC. It is translated as CASMGTSGRKGETQYF.

J is TRBJ2-7 and V is TRBV5-1; possibly TRBD2 for D (7 bases). CDR1 is SGHRS and CDR2 is YFSETQ in the germline V gene. This CDR3 is 15 amino acids long. Trimming stripped 5 bases from V and 3 bases from J, with 18 bases between. The CDR3 loop reads CASSLRGGGLYEQYF. CDR3 nucleotides: TGCGCCAGCAGTCTAAGGGGGGGCGGACTCTACGAGCAGTACTTC. Supplemented by reference TRBV5-1 and TRBJ2-7, the full variable domain reads KAGVTQTPRYLIKTRGQQVTLSCSPISGHRSVSWYQQTPGQGLQFLFEYFSETQRNKGNFPGRFSGRQFSNSRSEMNVSTLELGDSALYLCASSLRGGGLYEQYFGPGTRLTVT.

This chain uses TRBV21-1 with TRBJ1-1. TRBV21-1 is annotated as a pseudogene. The CDR3 totals 10 residues. The CDR3 here is CAPRYTEAFF. CDR3 in DNA: TGTGCCCCCCGATACACTGAAGCTTTCTTT.

In regard to this clone: Additional DNA sequences in this sample encode the identical CDR3. CDR3 residues: CASSLGDRVYGYTF. DNA for the CDR3: TGCGCCAGCAGCTTGGGGGACAGGGTGTATGGCTACACCTTC. V and J are TRBV5-1 and TRBJ1-2; TRBD1 matches 9 bases. The CDR3 has 14 amino acids. Germline loops: CDR1 SGHRS, CDR2 YFSETQ. J was trimmed by 5 bases and V by 0 bases; bases with no gene match: 2.

This rearrangement joins TRBV11-2 to TRBJ2-3; possibly TRBD2 for D (7 bases). Germline CDR1 SGHAT, CDR2 FQNNGV. This CDR3 is built from 16 residues. V was cut by 5 bases and J by 3 bases, with 18 bases left in between. The CDR3 loop is CASSRKGGGRTDTQYF. CDR3 DNA sequence: TGTGCCAGCAGCCGCAAGGGGGGGGGAAGGACAGATACGCAGTATTTT.